These T cell receptor beta chains were read from a single sample in a study of cytomegalovirus exposure and HLA in healthy donors. TCRdb's table, derived via immunoSEQ multiplex PCR, lists solely in-frame clones and lacks some. This sample carries about 99,000 clones, roughly 77% of them seen once, and the ten largest clones take about 9.3%. The material sequenced was PBMCs. The receptors derive from a woman between 18 and 30 years old in good health and CMV-seropositive. CDR3s leave out the opening cysteine and the closing phenylalanine or tryptophan. Fields, in order: CDR3 length, J gene, V gene, CDR3 protein.

9,TRBJ2-7,TRBV30,AWSPQREQY
12,TRBJ2-2,TRBV14,ASRASRGTGELF
15,TRBJ2-3,TRBV10-2,ASSESKGTSPAGTQY
10,TRBJ2-4,TRBV9,ASSVGGDIQY
12,TRBJ2-7,TRBV30,AWSVGTGFYEQY
13,TRBJ1-1,TRBV5-4,ASCDLDRLNTEAF
13,TRBJ1-2,TRBV5-1,ASSIGTGRRYGYT
11,TRBJ2-3,TRBV27,ASSRDRADTQY
9,TRBJ1-1,TRBV5-6,ASSRTAEAF
12,TRBJ2-1,TRBV27,ASRSGGPRNEQF
12,TRBJ2-1,TRBV18,ASSPQGGNNEQF
12,TRBJ1-2,TRBV19,ASQQGQGILGYT
10,TRBJ1-2,TRBV28,ASSFGQRGYT
14,TRBJ2-7,TRBV7-3,ASRKTGQPGPYEQY
12,TRBJ2-7,TRBV10-3,AISEGLADYEQY
15,TRBJ2-3,TRBV6-1,ASSGGGSIRFPDTQY
10,TRBJ1-1,TRBV5-6,ASRLGGTEAF
12,TRBJ1-2,TRBV5-1,ASSPGGQGKGYT
12,TRBJ1-1,TRBV6-5,ASSYGAANTEAF
11,TRBJ2-5,TRBV30,AWVWKGLETQY
12,TRBJ2-1,TRBV13,ASSLGLVSVEQF
10,TRBJ2-1,TRBV6-1,ASRDRAYEQF
14,TRBJ2-4,TRBV6-6,ASSGSGGENKNIQY
12,TRBJ2-7,TRBV7-2,ASSLASPGGEQY
10,TRBJ2-7,TRBV9,ASSPDGREEY
14,TRBJ2-1,TRBV5-1,ASSSRLAGGGNEQF
12,TRBJ1-2,TRBV15,ATSRGGESYGYT
13,TRBJ1-1,TRBV11-2,ASSLADSMNTEAF
13,TRBJ1-1,TRBV28,ASSANRQGSTEAF
12,TRBJ1-4,TRBV28,ASSLGGNNEKLF
11,TRBJ1-1,TRBV18,ASSPELNTEAF
12,TRBJ2-1,TRBV10-3,AISDPLYPNEQF
14,TRBJ1-1,TRBV5-1,ASSDREKGGNTEAF
12,TRBJ1-2,TRBV13,ASSRRQALYGYT
14,TRBJ2-3,TRBV28,ASSSPSGTLADTQY